What follows describes a single TCR beta chain. Antigen: not known. PCR involved 60 Vbeta and 13 Jbeta primers. Libraries were prepared by immunoSEQ multiplex PCR; TCRdb keeps only in-frame clonotypes and omits some of them. Among about 170,000 clones listed, roughly three quarters were seen once. The data derive from a study of cytomegalovirus exposure and HLA in healthy donors. The CDR3 has 15 amino acids. Germline V gives CDR1 SGHNT, CDR2 YENEEA. Losses at the gene ends were 5 bases for V and 6 bases for J; bases not matched to a gene: 8. Study observations and caveats: Prior analysis indicated that the majority of TCR beta V segments exhibited productivity approximately 87% or approximately 30% of the time.

Sequencing input: PBMCs. This clonotype was sampled from a woman aged 45 to 65 in good health and CMV-seronegative. The chain employs TRBV11-3 and TRBJ2-2; 8 bases match TRBD1. This CDR3 is CASSAVTGAAGELFF. CDR3 nucleotides: TGTGCCAGCAGCGCTGTGACAGGGGCTGCCGGGGAGCTGTTTTTT.